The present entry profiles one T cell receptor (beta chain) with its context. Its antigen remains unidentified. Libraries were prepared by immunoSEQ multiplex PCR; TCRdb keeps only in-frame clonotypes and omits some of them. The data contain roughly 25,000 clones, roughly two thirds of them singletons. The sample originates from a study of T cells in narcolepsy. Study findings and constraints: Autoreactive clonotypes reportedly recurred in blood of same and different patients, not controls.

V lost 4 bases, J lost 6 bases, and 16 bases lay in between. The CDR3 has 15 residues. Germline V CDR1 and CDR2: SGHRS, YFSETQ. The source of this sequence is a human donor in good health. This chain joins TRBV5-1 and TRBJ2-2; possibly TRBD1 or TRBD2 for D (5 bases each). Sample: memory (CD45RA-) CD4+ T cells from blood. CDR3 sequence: CASSGGGLPPGELFF. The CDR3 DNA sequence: TGCGCCAGCAGCGGGGGTGGCCTACCCCCCGGGGAGCTGTTTTTT.